The clone carrying this TCR beta chain was detected a few times. TCRdb used MiXCR to reprocess the 5' RACE reads, holding one entry per CDR3 protein. In the table there are 25,000 to 35,000 distinct CDR3 sequences, roughly 24% of which are singletons. The CDR3 extends over 9 amino acids. V dropped 3 bases and J dropped 13 bases, with 7 bases sitting between them. Germline values: CDR1 SGDLS, CDR2 YYNGEE. This sequence originates from a female donor with breast cancer. The chain is built from TRBV9 and TRBJ1-2; D call uncertain. The sample taken for sequencing was memory CD4+ T cells sorted from blood. Subset specified: memory CD4+ T cells, CD4+CD45RO+CD25-. CDR3 region: CASSAARTF. The CDR3 bases are TGTGCCAGCAGCGCCGCCCGCACCTTC.